This T cell receptor beta chain was sequenced in a study of T cells after yellow fever vaccination. This clonotype was found many times. Via MiXCR, TCRdb re-called the 5' RACE reads, giving one row per CDR3 protein. This sample yields about 150,000 distinct CDR3 sequences, of which about 6.2% are seen a single time; less than 3.5% belongs to the top ten. The germline V gene has CDR1 SGHNT and CDR2 YYREEE (reference sequence). There are 13 residues in the CDR3. The chain employs TRBV5-4 and TRBJ1-4; 8 nucleotides agree with TRBD1. The TCR comes from a man between 18 and 29 years old who received the YFV17D yellow fever vaccine. The sequences come from CD4+ T cells sorted from PBMCs, collected on the day of the first yellow fever vaccination. The CDR3 DNA sequence: TGTGCTTCCGGGACAGGAGATAATGAAAAACTGTTTTTT. Protein product: CASGTGDNEKLFF.